Listed below are T cell receptor beta chains from one sample, sequenced in a study of cytomegalovirus exposure and HLA in healthy donors. Method: immunoSEQ multiplex PCR; TCRdb's copy keeps in-frame clones and lacks some. The data show hundreds of thousands of clones, with 75% to 90% seen just once and 1.2% held by the top ten. The material sequenced was PBMCs. Source of these receptors: a woman in her 30s in good health and CMV-seropositive. CDR3s include the opening cysteine and the closing phenylalanine or tryptophan. D genes are given only for firm matches.

D gene	V gene	J gene	CDR3 protein	CDR3 DNA
NA	TRBV5-1	TRBJ2-1	CASSLTQTPYNEQFF	TGCGCCAGCAGCTTGACACAGACCCCTTACAATGAGCAGTTCTTC
NA	TRBV7-9	TRBJ1-1	CASREGRGAEAFF	TGTGCCAGCAGGGAGGGGAGAGGGGCTGAAGCTTTCTTT
TRBD2	TRBV7-2	TRBJ2-7	CASSLLAGRGEQYF	TGTGCCAGCAGCCTACTAGCGGGAAGGGGCGAGCAGTACTTC
NA	TRBV7-8	TRBJ1-2	CASSLMLTEYGYTF	TGTGCCAGCAGCTTAATGTTGACAGAATATGGCTACACCTTC
TRBD2	TRBV6-6	TRBJ2-1	CASNPTGLAPYNEQFF	TGTGCCAGCAACCCTACCGGACTAGCCCCTTACAATGAGCAGTTCTTC
NA	TRBV27	TRBJ1-3	CASSFQPGLSGNTIYF	TGTGCCAGCAGTTTCCAGCCGGGACTTTCTGGAAACACCATATATTTT
NA	TRBV4-2	TRBJ2-3	CASSQDKRQATDTQYF	TGTGCCAGCAGCCAAGACAAGAGACAGGCCACAGATACGCAGTATTTT
NA	TRBV9	TRBJ2-7	CASSPSGQTYEQYF	TGTGCCAGCAGCCCATCGGGACAAACCTACGAGCAGTACTTC
NA	TRBV5-1	TRBJ2-2	CASSFLRNGELFF	TGCGCCAGCAGCTTTCTCAGAAACGGGGAGCTGTTTTTT
TRBD1	TRBV7-7	TRBJ2-5	CASSLAGGQETQYF	TGTGCCAGCAGCTTAGCAGGGGGCCAGGAGACCCAGTACTTC
NA	TRBV30	TRBJ1-1	CAQNRPGATEAFF	TGTGCCCAAAATAGGCCAGGGGCCACTGAAGCTTTCTTT